This paragraph reports one TCR beta chain. V gave up 4 bases and J gave up 0 bases; unmatched junction bases: 9. CDR1 MDHEN and CDR2 SYDVKM come from the germline V gene. This CDR3 spans 16 amino acids. Per the original methods: Nucleated cell counts were estimated from reference gene primer amplification. The table came from immunoSEQ multiplex PCR; TCRdb's copy has only in-frame clones and leaves some out. That table supplies the V and J calls and clone size; D and trimming were determined from the DNA. The sample carries 180,000 or so clones, 80% to 90% recorded once. The data stem from a study of blood T cell repertoires in COVID-19. The overall study: The United States, Italy and Spain provided the acute and convalescent COVID-19 samples. From T cells, B-cell-depleted T cells, or PBMCs came the material, which was cDNA or gDNA.

The sequenced material came from peripheral blood. The clonotype originates from a man aged 55 to 70 with acute or convalescent COVID-19. The chain recombines TRBV28 with TRBJ2-7; 7 nucleotides agree with TRBD2. The CDR3 DNA follows: TGTGCCAGCAGTTCCTCTAGCGGATTCAGCTCCTACGAGCAGTACTTC. As protein: CASSSSSGFSSYEQYF.